This T cell receptor beta chain was observed in a study of blood T cell repertoires in COVID-19. From germline, CDR1 is SGHNT and CDR2 YYREEE (reference sequence). The CDR3 consists of 13 residues. The table came from immunoSEQ multiplex PCR; TCRdb's copy has only in-frame clones and leaves some out. Of 250,000 to 300,000 clones detected, around 89% appear once; the ten largest clones hold 6% to 8%. The receptor comes from a woman aged 45 to 65 with COVID-19, enrolled during active disease. The specimen was peripheral blood. V is TRBV5-4 and J is TRBJ2-5; 10 bases agree with TRBD2. The CDR3 DNA sequence: TGTGCAGGAAGCGGGAGGGAGGAAGAGACCCAGTACTTC. Amino acid sequence: CAGSGREEETQYF. Full variable domain (outside the CDR3, taken from reference TRBV5-4 and TRBJ2-5): ETGVTQSPTHLIKTRGQQVTLRCSSQSGHNTVSWYQQALGQGPQFIFQYYREEENGRGNFPPRFSGLQFPNYSSELNVNALELDDSALYLCAGSGREEETQYFGPGTRLLVL.